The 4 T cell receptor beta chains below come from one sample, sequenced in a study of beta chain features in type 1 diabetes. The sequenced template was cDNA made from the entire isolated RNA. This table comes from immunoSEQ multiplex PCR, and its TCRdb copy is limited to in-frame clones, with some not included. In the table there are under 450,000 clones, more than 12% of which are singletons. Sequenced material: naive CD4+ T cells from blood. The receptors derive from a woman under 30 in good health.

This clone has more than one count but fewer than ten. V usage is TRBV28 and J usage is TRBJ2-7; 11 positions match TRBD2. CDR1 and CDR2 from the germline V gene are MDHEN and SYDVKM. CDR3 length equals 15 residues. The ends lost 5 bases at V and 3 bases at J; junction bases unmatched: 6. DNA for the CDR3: TGTGCCAGCAGTACCAGGCTAGCGGGAGGCTACGAGCAGTACTTC. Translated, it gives CASSTRLAGGYEQYF.

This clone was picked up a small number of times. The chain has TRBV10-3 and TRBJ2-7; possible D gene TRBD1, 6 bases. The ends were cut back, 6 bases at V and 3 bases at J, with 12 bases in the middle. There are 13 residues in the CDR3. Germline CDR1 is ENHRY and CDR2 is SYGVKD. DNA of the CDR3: TGTGCCATCAGGCGACAGGAGAACTACGAGCAGTACTTC. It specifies CAIRRQENYEQYF.

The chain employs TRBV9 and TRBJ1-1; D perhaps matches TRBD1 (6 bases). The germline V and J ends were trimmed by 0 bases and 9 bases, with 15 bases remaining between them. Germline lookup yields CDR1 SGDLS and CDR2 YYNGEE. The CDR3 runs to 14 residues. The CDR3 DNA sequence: TGTGCCAGCAGCGTAGAGCCAGGGGAAGGTCAAGCTTTCTTT. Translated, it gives CASSVEPGEGQAFF.

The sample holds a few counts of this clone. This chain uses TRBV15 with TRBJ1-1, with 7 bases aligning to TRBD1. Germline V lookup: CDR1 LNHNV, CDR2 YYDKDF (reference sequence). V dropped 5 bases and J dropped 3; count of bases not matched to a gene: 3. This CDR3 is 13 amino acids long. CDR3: CATSQTGHTEAFF. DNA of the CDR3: TGTGCCACCAGCCAGACAGGGCACACTGAAGCTTTCTTT.